The 7 T cell receptor beta chains below come from one sample, sequenced in a study of early T cells in non-severe SARS-CoV-2 infection. TCRdb processed the 5' RACE reads anew with MiXCR; each CDR3 protein has one entry. The repertoire includes about 88,000 distinct CDR3 sequences, 15% of them detected once, and about 5.5% sits in the top ten. The specimen was whole blood. The receptors stem from an adult who was a healthcare worker with PCR-confirmed SARS-CoV-2 infection or an uninfected control (not recorded which).

The gene calls are TRBV29-1 and TRBJ2-7; D perhaps matches TRBD2 (5 bases). The CDR3 contains 12 residues. Germline CDR1 and CDR2: SQVTM and ANQGSEA. V was trimmed by 4 bases and J by 4 bases, leaving 11 bases between them. The CDR3 DNA follows: TGCAGCGTTGGAGGGTTCGCTTACGAGCAGTACTTC. As protein: CSVGGFAYEQYF.

Ten or more counts support this clonotype. The chain combines TRBV7-8 with TRBJ2-7, with 8 bases aligning to TRBD2. The CDR3 sequence is 15 residues long. After removal of 5 bases from V and 9 bases from J, the junction contained 15 bases not matched to a gene. Germline V gene sequence: CDR1 SGHVS, CDR2 FQNEAQ. This CDR3 is CASSPRGVGDSSQYF. CDR3 bases: TGTGCCAGCAGCCCGCGGGGGGTAGGGGACTCCTCGCAGTACTTC.

The chain is built from TRBV28 and TRBJ2-4, with D possibly being TRBD1 or TRBD2 (5 bases each). Trimming removed 4 bases at V and 3 bases at J, with 16 bases between. Looked up from germline, CDR1 is MDHEN and CDR2 is SYDVKM. The CDR3 length is 16 residues. CDR3 in DNA: TGTGCCAGCAGTTCTGGGGCGGAACGGGGCAAAAACATTCAGTACTTC. Its protein is CASSSGAERGKNIQYF.

In this sample, this clonotype turned up a few times. The chain employs TRBV6-1 and TRBJ2-1, with TRBD2 as a possible D gene (7 bases). The germline CDR1 and CDR2 sequences are MNHNS and SASEGT. The length of the CDR3 is 16 residues. Trimming left V 2 bases short and J 5 bases short, with 16 bases between. The CDR3 loop reads CASSEFPGGGDNEQFF. CDR3 DNA sequence: TGTGCCAGCAGTGAATTCCCTGGAGGGGGGGACAATGAGCAGTTCTTC.

The V gene is TRBV9, the J gene TRBJ2-2; D is ambiguous. Germline V gene data show CDR1 as SGDLS and CDR2 as YYNGEE. The CDR3 runs to 11 residues. V lost 5 bases to trimming and J lost 7 bases, with 6 bases between them. The DNA of the CDR3 is TGTGCCAGCAGTCTTAACGGGGAGCTGTTTTTT. The encoded protein is CASSLNGELFF.

V is TRBV12-3 or TRBV12-4 and J is TRBJ1-2, with D tentatively TRBD1 (5 bases). V lost 4 bases to trimming and J lost 6 bases, with 21 bases between them. This CDR3 is built from 16 residues. CDR3 sequence (DNA): TGTGCCAGCAGTTCGGGGCTCGATACGAGGGAGCATGGCTACACCTTC. Translated: CASSSGLDTREHGYTF.

This clonotype has more than one count but fewer than ten. The J gene is TRBJ1-1, the V gene TRBV6-5; TRBD1 agrees at 7 bases. This CDR3 is built from 13 residues. Germline loops: CDR1 MNHEY, CDR2 SVGAGI. The V and J ends lost 2 bases and 5 bases, in that order; junction bases with no gene match: 2. The CDR3, as DNA: TGTGCCAGCAGTTACAGACAGGGTACTGAAGCTTTCTTT. Its translation: CASSYRQGTEAFF.